A single sample is the source of the 25 T cell receptor beta chains below, sequenced in a study of CD8 T cells in ankylosing spondylitis. Study results and caveats: Apparently characteristic of ankylosing spondylitis blood was a TCR beta motif (about eight highly homologous variants).

TCRdb reprocessed the 5' RACE reads with MiXCR, giving one entry per CDR3 protein. Among approximately 440,000 distinct CDR3 sequences listed, roughly 17% were seen once. Their specific antigens are unknown. The sequenced sample consisted of blood, either unsorted or a sorted T cell fraction (not recorded which). Receptors were obtained from a male donor with ankylosing spondylitis.

The chain has TRBV19 and TRBJ1-1, with TRBD1 matching 9 bases. V trimming: 0 bases; J trimming: 7 bases; junction bases outside the gene matches: 6. This CDR3 comprises 15 residues. In germline, CDR1 is LNHDA, CDR2 SQIVND (reference sequence). The CDR3 spells CASSIENRGRNEAFF. In DNA, the CDR3 is TGTGCCAGTAGTATAGAGAACAGGGGGCGGAATGAAGCTTTCTTT.

The chain recombines TRBV7-2 with TRBJ2-1, with 7 positions matching TRBD1. V shed 0 bases and J 0 bases; nucleotides not matched to a gene: 8. In germline, CDR1 is SGHTA, CDR2 FQGNSA. This CDR3 spans 18 amino acids. In nucleotides, the CDR3 is TGTGCCAGCAGCTTAGCCCGTGGTGGGGACAGCTCCTACAATGAGCAGTTCTTC. Its protein is CASSLARGGDSSYNEQFF.

V usage is TRBV7-3 and J usage is TRBJ2-3; 8 bases match TRBD2. Germline CDR1 SGHTA, CDR2 FQGTGA. The CDR3 sequence is 16 residues long. J gave up 0 bases and V 1 base, and 3 bases lay outside the gene matches. The CDR3 DNA reads as TGTGCCAGCAGCTTAATTGTAGCGGGAAGCACAGATACGCAGTATTTT. Translating gives CASSLIVAGSTDTQYF.

CDR3 loop: CASAVSGVADTQYF. The CDR3 region has the DNA TGCGCCAGCGCCGTGAGCGGGGTGGCAGATACGCAGTATTTT. J is TRBJ2-3 and V is TRBV5-1; 7 nucleotides align to TRBD2. J lost 4 bases, V lost 7 bases, and 9 bases had no gene match. From germline, CDR1 is SGHRS and CDR2 YFSETQ. CDR3 length: 14 residues.

This clonotype was observed a few times. The chain employs TRBV5-1 and TRBJ1-2; 8 nucleotides match TRBD1. The CDR3 is 16 amino acids. Germline V gene sequence: CDR1 SGHRS, CDR2 YFSETQ. V gave up 1 base and J gave up 5 bases; unmatched junction bases: 10. CDR3 nucleotide sequence: TGCGCCAGCAGCTTGCTCAGGACAGGGCGGGGATATGGCTACACCTTC. It specifies CASSLLRTGRGYGYTF.

In DNA form, the CDR3 reads TGTGCCAGCAGCCAAGCAGTACGCCCGGGCGGGGAGCTGTTTTTT. It is translated as CASSQAVRPGGELFF. The chain links TRBV14 to TRBJ2-2; unclear D gene. This CDR3 is 15 amino acids long. Germline lookup yields CDR1 SGHDN and CDR2 FVKESK. Between the trimmed V and J ends, which lost 1 base and 7 bases, there was a span of 13 bases.

V and J are TRBV6-2 or TRBV6-3 and TRBJ2-3, with a tentative D call TRBD1 (5 bases). The V and J ends lost 7 bases and 1 base respectively, with 15 bases between them. Germline CDR1 is MNHEY and CDR2 is SVGEGT. This CDR3 has 15 amino acids. CDR3 region: CASTLHEGGTDTQYF. CDR3 in DNA: TGTGCCAGCACCCTACACGAAGGGGGCACAGATACGCAGTATTTT.

This clonotype appeared many times. The CDR3 DNA reads TGTGCCAGCAGTTCGGCGTCGGCGGCTAACTATGGCTACACCTTC. This translates into CASSSASAANYGYTF. The V and J genes are TRBV6-2 or TRBV6-3 and TRBJ1-2; D remains ambiguous. V was cut by 4 bases and J by 0 bases, with 12 bases left in between. The CDR3 totals 15 residues. Germline CDR1 reads MNHEY; CDR2 reads SVGEGT.

Points on this clonotype: Being one base from a much bigger clone, this may be a read error. J is TRBJ1-1 and V is TRBV20-1; D not certain. The V gene lost 1 base and the J gene lost 4 bases, with 4 bases spanning the gap. Germline loops: CDR1 DFQATT, CDR2 SNEGSKA (reference sequence). The CDR3 is made up of 11 amino acids. In DNA, the CDR3 is TGCAGTGCTAGAGGTCCCACTGAAGCTTTCTTT. It is translated as CSARGPTEAFF.

This sequence joins TRBV12-3 or TRBV12-4 and TRBJ2-2, with D perhaps TRBD1 or TRBD2 (6 bases each). Trimming took off 7 bases at V and 3 bases at J, with 12 bases between the two ends. The CDR3 sequence is 14 residues long. CDR3 in amino acids: CASTSRGDTGELFF. CDR3 DNA: TGTGCCAGCACTTCAAGGGGGGACACCGGGGAGCTGTTTTTT.

CDR3 sequence: CASSRGRKFLRTGIRDEQFF. The CDR3 DNA reads TGTGCCAGCAGCCGCGGGAGGAAGTTCCTGAGGACAGGGATACGGGATGAGCAGTTCTTC. The chain couples TRBV14 to TRBJ2-1, with D perhaps matching TRBD1 or TRBD2 (8 bases each). Germline V gene sequence: CDR1 SGHDN, CDR2 FVKESK. The CDR3 length is 20 residues. V shed 4 bases and J shed 8 bases, with 33 bases lying between them.

This chain uses TRBV2 with TRBJ2-3; 9 bases map to TRBD1. V gave up 5 bases and J gave up 0 bases; unmatched junction bases: 12. The CDR3 extends over 18 amino acids. Germline V lookup: CDR1 SNHLY, CDR2 FYNNEI. In DNA form, the CDR3 reads TGTGCCAGCAGTCCTCCGGGACAGGGCGTCCGTAGCACAGATACGCAGTATTTT. Protein sequence: CASSPPGQGVRSTDTQYF.

This clonotype was counted a few times. The V gene is TRBV5-6, the J gene TRBJ2-1; 11 bases line up with TRBD2. CDR3 size: 16 residues. Per the germline V gene, CDR1 is SGHDT and CDR2 is YYEEEE. Losses at the gene ends were 4 bases for V and 8 bases for J; bases not matched to a gene: 11. The CDR3 DNA follows: TGTGCCAGCAGCAAACTACTAGCGGGAGACCGGGATGAGCAGTTCTTC. This encodes CASSKLLAGDRDEQFF.

This clonotype was counted a few times. The chain couples TRBV6-5 to TRBJ1-4; 9 bases agree with TRBD1. Per germline, CDR1 MNHEY and CDR2 SVGAGI. The J segment lost 7 bases and the V segment lost 0 bases, leaving 3 bases of the junction unmatched. The CDR3 is 15 residues long. The CDR3 DNA sequence: TGTGCCAGCAGTTACTCGTGGACAGGGGTTGAAAAACTGTTTTTT. This gives the protein CASSYSWTGVEKLFF.

This clonotype was observed a handful of times. The rearrangement uses TRBV20-1 and TRBJ1-6, with a tentative D call TRBD1 (5 bases). V dropped 0 bases and J dropped 0 bases, with 12 bases sitting between them. Germline assignment: CDR1 DFQATT and CDR2 SNEGSKA (reference sequence). The CDR3 loop spans 17 amino acids. Here the CDR3 reads CSARDQQESSYNSPLHF. CDR3 DNA sequence: TGCAGTGCTAGAGATCAACAGGAGAGCTCCTATAATTCACCCCTCCACTTT.

At least ten counts were recorded for this clonotype. The J gene is TRBJ2-3, the V gene TRBV12-3 or TRBV12-4; D assignment may be TRBD1 or TRBD2 (6 bases each). The V end lost 5 bases, the J end lost 4 bases, and 13 bases lay between the germline ends. There are 14 residues in the CDR3. This CDR3 is CASSLAGHSDTQYF. DNA for the CDR3: TGTGCCAGCAGTCTTGCGGGACACTCAGATACGCAGTATTTT.

This clonotype was seen more than once but under ten times. The chain couples TRBV6-2 or TRBV6-3 to TRBJ2-4, with a possible D match to TRBD1 (6 bases). CDR3 length: 14 amino acids. Germline V CDR1 and CDR2: MNHEY, SVGEGT. The V end was cut by 10 bases, the J end by 5 bases, with 18 bases between. This CDR3 is CATHKGGVENIQYF. CDR3 DNA sequence: TGTGCCACCCATAAAGGGGGAGTGGAAAACATTCAGTACTTC.

This clonotype was seen at least ten times. The CDR3 is CASSSVRQPDTQYF. The DNA of the CDR3 is TGTGCCAGCAGTTCGGTCAGGCAGCCAGATACGCAGTATTTT. The gene calls are TRBV12-3 or TRBV12-4 and TRBJ2-3; D is ambiguous. V was trimmed by 4 bases and J by 4 bases, leaving 12 bases between them. The CDR3 is made up of 14 amino acids.

The chain carries TRBV6-2 or TRBV6-3 and TRBJ1-2; maybe TRBD1 (6 bases). The CDR3 is made up of 15 amino acids. Trimming took 6 bases from V and 0 from J, leaving 14 bases between them. In germline, CDR1 is MNHEY, CDR2 SVGEGT. The CDR3 nucleotides read TGTGCCAGCAGCACCCAGGGGCGAGCTAACTATGGCTACACCTTC. Translated, it gives CASSTQGRANYGYTF.

Only a few counts were recorded for this clonotype. The rearrangement links TRBV20-1 to TRBJ2-1; D is unresolved. Germline CDR1 reads DFQATT; CDR2 reads SNEGSKA (reference sequence). Trimming removed 6 bases at V and 8 bases at J, with 8 bases between. The length of the CDR3 is 10 residues. CDR3 region: CSAMVDEQFF. The CDR3 nucleotides read TGCAGTGCAATGGTCGATGAGCAGTTCTTC.

This chain uses TRBV12-3 or TRBV12-4 with TRBJ2-5; 10 bases fit TRBD2. V lost 4 bases and J lost 5; bases outside the gene matches: 10. CDR3 size: 16 residues. In nucleotides, the CDR3 is TGTGCCAGCAGTTGGGGACAGCTAGCGGGAGAGGAGACCCAGTACTTC. The encoded protein is CASSWGQLAGEETQYF.

J is TRBJ1-1 and V is TRBV7-8, with D maybe TRBD1 (5 bases). The CDR3 runs 12 residues. Trimming took off 8 bases at V and 3 bases at J, with 10 bases between the two ends. Germline assignment: CDR1 SGHVS and CDR2 FQNEAQ. In nucleotides, the CDR3 is TGTGCCAGCGGGGGGACTTACACTGAAGCTTTCTTT. This encodes CASGGTYTEAFF.

A few counts support this clonotype. The rearrangement links TRBV20-1 to TRBJ1-3; tentative D call: TRBD1 (5 bases). The CDR3 extends over 15 amino acids. With 5 bases removed from V and 0 bases from J, the gap between germline ends came to 14 bases. Germline V lookup: CDR1 DFQATT, CDR2 SNEGSKA (reference sequence). The CDR3 protein is CSASGLQGSGNTIYF. CDR3 nucleotide sequence: TGCAGTGCTTCGGGCCTTCAGGGCTCTGGAAACACCATATATTTT.

This chain uses TRBV5-1 with TRBJ1-1; a weak D match, TRBD1 (6 bases). Trimming took off 2 bases at V and 1 base at J, with 12 bases between the two ends. Germline V gene sequence: CDR1 SGHRS, CDR2 YFSETQ. The CDR3 is 15 residues long. The CDR3 reads CASSFFDRTNTEAFF. The CDR3 DNA sequence: TGCGCCAGCAGCTTCTTCGACAGGACGAACACTGAAGCTTTCTTT. Variable domain in full (rest from reference TRBV5-1 and TRBJ1-1): KAGVTQTPRYLIKTRGQQVTLSCSPISGHRSVSWYQQTPGQGLQFLFEYFSETQRNKGNFPGRFSGRQFSNSRSEMNVSTLELGDSALYLCASSFFDRTNTEAFFGQGTRLTVV.

This clonotype was counted only a few times. The chain joins TRBV12-3 or TRBV12-4 to TRBJ2-7, with D tentatively TRBD2 (7 bases). With 1 base removed from V and 3 bases from J, the gap between germline ends came to 16 bases. The CDR3 totals 16 residues. The CDR3 coding sequence is TGTGCCAGCAGTTTAGGGGGGGGGCGAGGATTCTACGAGCAGTACTTC. It encodes CASSLGGGRGFYEQYF.